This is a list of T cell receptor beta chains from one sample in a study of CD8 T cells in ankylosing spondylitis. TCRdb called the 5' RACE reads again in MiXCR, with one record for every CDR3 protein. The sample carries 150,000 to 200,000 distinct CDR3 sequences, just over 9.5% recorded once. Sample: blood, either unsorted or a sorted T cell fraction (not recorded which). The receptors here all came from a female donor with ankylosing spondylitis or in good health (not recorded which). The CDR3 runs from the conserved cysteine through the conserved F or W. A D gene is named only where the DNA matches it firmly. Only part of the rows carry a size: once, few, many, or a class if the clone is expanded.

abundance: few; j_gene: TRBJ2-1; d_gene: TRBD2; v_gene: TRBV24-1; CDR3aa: CATSSSGRYNEQFF; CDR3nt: TGTGCCACCTCCTCTAGCGGGCGGTACAATGAGCAGTTCTTC
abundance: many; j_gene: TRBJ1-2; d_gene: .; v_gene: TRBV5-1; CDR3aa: CASHPPGEEYYGYTF; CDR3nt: TGCGCCAGCCATCCCCCAGGGGAAGAATACTATGGCTACACCTTC
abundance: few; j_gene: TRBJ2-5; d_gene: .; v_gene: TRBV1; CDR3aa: CTSSQGTLKETQYF; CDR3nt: TGCACCAGCAGCCAAGGGACTCTGAAAGAGACCCAGTACTTC
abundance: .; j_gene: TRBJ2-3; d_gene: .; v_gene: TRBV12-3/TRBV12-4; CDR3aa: CASSPYPEGLTDTQYF; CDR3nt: TGTGCCAGCAGTCCCTACCCCGAAGGGCTGACAGATACGCAGTATTTT
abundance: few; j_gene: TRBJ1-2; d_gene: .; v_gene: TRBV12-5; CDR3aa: CASGLVSSYYTF; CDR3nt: TGTGCTAGTGGTTTGGTGTCCAGTTACTACACCTTC
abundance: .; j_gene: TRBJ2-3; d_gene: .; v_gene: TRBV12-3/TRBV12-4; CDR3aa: CASSNNVDTQYF; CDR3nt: TGTGCCAGCAGTAACAACGTGGATACGCAGTATTTT
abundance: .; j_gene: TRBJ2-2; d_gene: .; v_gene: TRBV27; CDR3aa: CASTLLSGNTGELFF; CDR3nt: TGTGCCAGCACCCTCCTCTCGGGGAACACCGGGGAGCTGTTTTTT
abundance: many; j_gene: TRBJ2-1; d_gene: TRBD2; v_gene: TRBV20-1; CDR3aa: CSARDGAGVVNEQFF; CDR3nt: TGCAGTGCTAGAGACGGAGCGGGAGTGGTCAATGAGCAGTTCTTC
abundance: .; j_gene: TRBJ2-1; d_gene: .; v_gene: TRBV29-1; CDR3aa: CSVYGLSYVDEQFF; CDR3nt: TGCAGCGTTTACGGACTTTCCTATGTGGATGAGCAGTTCTTC
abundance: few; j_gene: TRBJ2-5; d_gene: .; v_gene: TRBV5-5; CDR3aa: CASSLIQGMETQYF; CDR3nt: TGTGCCAGCAGCTTGATCCAGGGGATGGAGACCCAGTACTTC
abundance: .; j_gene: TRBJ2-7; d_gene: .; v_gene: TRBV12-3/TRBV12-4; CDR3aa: CASSYGDSLYEQYF; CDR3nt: TGTGCCAGCAGTTATGGGGATTCTCTCTACGAGCAGTACTTC
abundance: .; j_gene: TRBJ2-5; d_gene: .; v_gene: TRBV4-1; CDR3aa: CASSPTGTPTGTQYF; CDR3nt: TGCGCCAGCAGCCCTACCGGGACACCTACAGGGACCCAGTACTTC
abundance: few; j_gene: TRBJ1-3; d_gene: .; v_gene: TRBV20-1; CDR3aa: CSARDNNGNTIYF; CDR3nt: TGCAGTGCTAGGGACAACAATGGAAACACCATATATTTT
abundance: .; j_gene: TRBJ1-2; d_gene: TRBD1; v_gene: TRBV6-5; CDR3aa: CASSSYIMGQNYGYTF; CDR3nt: TGTGCCAGCAGTTCATACATTATGGGACAGAATTATGGCTACACCTTC
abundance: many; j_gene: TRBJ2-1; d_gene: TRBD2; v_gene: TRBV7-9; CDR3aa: CASSLSGSSYNEQFF; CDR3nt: TGTGCCAGCAGTCTTAGCGGGAGCTCCTACAATGAGCAGTTCTTC
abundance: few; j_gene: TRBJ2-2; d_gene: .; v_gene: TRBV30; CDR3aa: CAWSTYSDPRWDTGELFF; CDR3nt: TGTGCCTGGAGTACATACTCAGACCCTAGGTGGGACACCGGGGAGCTGTTTTTT